Included here is one T cell receptor (beta chain) sequence, with context. Its antigen is undetermined. Splitting of CD4+ cells produced CD45RA+ naive and CD45RA-negative memory subsets. This sample is drawn from a study of shared clonotypes between healthy human individuals. Study-level findings and limits: A generally larger estimated richness was seen in naive subsets than in memory subsets.

The data were produced by immunoSEQ multiplex PCR, yet TCRdb's version contains in-frame clones alone and is incomplete. The repertoire holds some 1 million clones, with roughly 70% as singletons. V dropped 0 bases and J dropped 1 base, with 9 bases sitting between them. The germline V gene has CDR1 SEHNR and CDR2 FQNEAQ (reference sequence). The CDR3 runs to 16 residues. Sequencing used memory CD4+ T cells sorted from blood. Subset reported: CD45RA-negative fraction. The sequence came from a man younger than 30 in good health. The V and J genes are TRBV7-9 and TRBJ1-4, with D possibly matching TRBD1 (6 bases). The CDR3 DNA is TGTGCCAGCAGCTTAGCCACAGGGCTAACTAATGAAAAACTGTTTTTT. Translation gives CASSLATGLTNEKLFF. The full variable domain, its missing parts supplied by reference TRBV7-9 and TRBJ1-4, is DTGVSQNPRHKITKRGQNVTFRCDPISEHNRLYWYRQTLGQGPEFLTYFQNEAQLEKSRLLSDRFSAERPKGSFSTLEIQRTEQGDSAMYLCASSLATGLTNEKLFFGSGTQLSVL.